The entry that follows covers one T cell receptor beta chain sequence. Its matching antigen is unknown. The sample comes from a study of a mutant IDH1 vaccine in newly diagnosed glioma. Sequencing used immunoSEQ multiplex PCR; TCRdb keeps in-frame clones, though not all of them. The table lists some 60,000 clones, 87% of them singletons. Time point reported: week 23, last vaccination. Topical imiquimod was applied with each vaccine dose, which held 300 ug of mutant IDH1 20-mer peptide. The CDR3 has 16 amino acids. Between the trimmed V and J ends, which lost 3 bases and 5 bases, there was a span of 16 bases. Germline V gene lookup returns CDR1 LNHDA and CDR2 SQIVND (reference sequence).

The rearrangement joins TRBV19 to TRBJ1-4, with a tentative D call TRBD1 (6 bases). This clonotype originated in a man aged 35 to 55 with glioma. This material consisted of PBMCs, taken from a glioma patient whose treatment included an IDH1 peptide vaccine. In nucleotides, the CDR3 is TGTGCCAGTAGTATTGACGGGACAAGGCCAAATGAAAAACTGTTTTTT. It encodes CASSIDGTRPNEKLFF.